The T cell receptor beta chain described here comes from a study of blood T cell repertoires in COVID-19. Produced via immunoSEQ multiplex PCR; TCRdb's table is partial and in-frame only. The table has tens of thousands of clones, roughly 90% seen once. Looked up from germline, CDR1 is SGHDN and CDR2 is FVKESK. V gave up 0 bases and J gave up 5 bases, with 13 bases separating them. The CDR3 loop spans 15 amino acids. The sample was peripheral blood. The chain has TRBV14 and TRBJ2-5, with TRBD1 as a possible D gene (5 bases). The clonotype originates from a man in his fifties or sixties with COVID-19, enrolled during active disease. CDR3 DNA: TGTGCCAGCAGCCAAGAAAGGGGATGGTGGGAGACCCAGTACTTC. Amino acids: CASSQERGWWETQYF.